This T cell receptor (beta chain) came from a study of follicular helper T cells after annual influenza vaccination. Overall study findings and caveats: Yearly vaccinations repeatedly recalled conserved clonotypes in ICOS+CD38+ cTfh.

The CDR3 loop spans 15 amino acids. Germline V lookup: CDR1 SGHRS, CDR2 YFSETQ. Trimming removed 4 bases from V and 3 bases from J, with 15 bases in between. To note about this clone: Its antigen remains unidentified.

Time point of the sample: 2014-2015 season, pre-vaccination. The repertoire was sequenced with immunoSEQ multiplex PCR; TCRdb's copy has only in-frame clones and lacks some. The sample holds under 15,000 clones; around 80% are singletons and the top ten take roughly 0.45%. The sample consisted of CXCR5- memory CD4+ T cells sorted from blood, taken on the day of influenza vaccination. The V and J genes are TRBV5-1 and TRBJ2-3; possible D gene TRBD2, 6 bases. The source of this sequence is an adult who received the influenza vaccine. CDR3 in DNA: TGCGCCAGCAGCAGACCCGGGACTCAAACAGATACGCAGTATTTT. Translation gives CASSRPGTQTDTQYF. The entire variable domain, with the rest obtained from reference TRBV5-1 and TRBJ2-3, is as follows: KAGVTQTPRYLIKTRGQQVTLSCSPISGHRSVSWYQQTPGQGLQFLFEYFSETQRNKGNFPGRFSGRQFSNSRSEMNVSTLELGDSALYLCASSRPGTQTDTQYFGPGTRLTVL.